This T cell receptor beta chain was sequenced during a study of shared clonotypes between healthy human individuals. The run depth of the assay was deep. In the original workflow: Filtering was not the same, since immunoSEQ gave junction-only sequences without quality scores. TCRdb keeps only in-frame clones here, not all; method: immunoSEQ multiplex PCR. Clone size and V and J calls were adopted from that table, with D and trimming inferred from the DNA. Among about 2,500,000 clones listed, more than 90% were seen once. Germline lookup yields CDR1 SNHLY and CDR2 FYNNEI. This CDR3 contains 17 residues. Trimming at V came to 4 bases and at J to 0 bases, leaving 5 bases not matched to a gene. Findings of the study overall: Against clonotypes common to all four donors, non-shared ones had lower generation probabilities. Of the naive CD4 clonotypes, 4% to 5% were shared across a few donors.

As to this clone: Antigen specificity is unknown.

The sequence derives from a man aged 18-30 years in good health. The specimen was naive CD4+ T cells sorted from blood. As for subset: CD45RA+ positively selected. The chain uses TRBV2 and TRBJ2-6; the match to TRBD1 covers 8 bases. Here the CDR3 reads CASSVTGASSGANVLTF. CDR3 nucleotide sequence: TGTGCCAGCAGTGTGACAGGGGCCAGCTCTGGGGCCAACGTCCTGACTTTC. Using reference TRBV2 and TRBJ2-6 for the parts outside the CDR3, the full variable domain is EPEVTQTPSHQVTQMGQEVILRCVPISNHLYFYWYRQILGQKVEFLVSFYNNEISEKSEIFDDQFSVERPDGSNFTLKIRSTKLEDSAMYFCASSVTGASSGANVLTFGAGSRLTVL.